This T cell receptor beta chain was identified during a study of blood T cell repertoires in COVID-19. This table comes from immunoSEQ multiplex PCR, and its TCRdb copy is limited to in-frame clones, with some not included. The sample has approximately 120,000 clones; 85% are singletons. Only one count was recorded for this clone. The germline V and J ends were trimmed by 4 bases and 8 bases, with 11 bases remaining between them. Germline loops: CDR1 DFQATT, CDR2 SNEGSKA (reference sequence). The CDR3 consists of 11 residues. The chain carries TRBV20-1 and TRBJ1-2; the D is unclear. This receptor was taken from a human donor in a cohort sampled during active COVID-19. Sequenced input: peripheral blood. This CDR3 reads CSATYFNGYTF. The CDR3 DNA reads as TGCAGTGCTACGTACTTTAACGGCTACACCTTC.